This T cell receptor (beta chain) derives from a study of T cells in localized non-small cell lung cancer. Regarding the study as a whole: Owing to sequencing of a solitary tumor region, heterogeneity cannot be discounted. In adjacent lung appeared a median about 58 of the top 100 tumor clones. Longer overall survival accompanied higher blood T cell density. Tumor showed lower T cell clonality than uninvolved adjacent lung, where it was highest.

As for this clone: Its specificity is not known.

Libraries were prepared by immunoSEQ multiplex PCR; TCRdb keeps only in-frame clonotypes and omits some of them. The data contain around 79,000 clones, around 80% of them seen just once; the ten biggest clones take up 15% to 20%. The V segment lost 0 bases and the J segment 6 bases; nucleotides outside the gene matches: 6. Per the germline V gene, CDR1 is SGHRS and CDR2 is YFSETQ. The CDR3 runs 16 residues. Here the sequenced sample was PBMCs, taken before any cancer treatment. J is TRBJ2-1 and V is TRBV5-1, with TRBD2 identical over 10 bases. This clonotype was obtained from a man aged 35 to 69 with stage II squamous cell lung carcinoma. CDR3 coding DNA: TGCGCCAGCAGCTTGGGGTCTAGCGGGAGCGCCAATGAGCAGTTCTTC. Its translation is CASSLGSSGSANEQFF.